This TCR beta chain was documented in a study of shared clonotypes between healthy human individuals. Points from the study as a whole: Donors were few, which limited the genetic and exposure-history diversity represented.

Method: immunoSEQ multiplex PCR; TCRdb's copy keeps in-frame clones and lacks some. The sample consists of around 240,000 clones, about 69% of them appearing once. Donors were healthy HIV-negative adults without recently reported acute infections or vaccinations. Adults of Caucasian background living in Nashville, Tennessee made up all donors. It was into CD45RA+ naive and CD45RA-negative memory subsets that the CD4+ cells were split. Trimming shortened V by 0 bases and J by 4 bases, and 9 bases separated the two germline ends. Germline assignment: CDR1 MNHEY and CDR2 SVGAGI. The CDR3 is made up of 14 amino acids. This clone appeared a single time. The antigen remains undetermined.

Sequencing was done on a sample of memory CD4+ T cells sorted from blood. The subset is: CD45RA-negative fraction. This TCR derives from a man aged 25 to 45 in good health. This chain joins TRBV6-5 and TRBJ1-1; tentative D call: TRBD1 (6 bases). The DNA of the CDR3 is TGTGCCAGCAGTTACTCGCAGGGGACCACTGAAGCTTTCTTT. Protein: CASSYSQGTTEAFF.